These 3 T cell receptor beta chains were all obtained from the same sample, sequenced in a study of blood T cell repertoires in COVID-19. Profiled with immunoSEQ multiplex PCR; TCRdb holds only in-frame clones, not every one. The repertoire has about 170,000 clones, about 88% of them found once; the top ten carry around 2.1%. Input material: peripheral blood. The source of these receptors is a man in his fifties or sixties who had recovered from COVID-19.

This sequence joins TRBV2 and TRBJ2-6; a weak D match, TRBD1 (5 bases). The germline V gene encodes CDR1 SNHLY and CDR2 FYNNEI. This CDR3 region has 14 residues. Trimming cost V 4 bases and J 2 bases, with 6 bases left between them. The CDR3 nucleotides read TGTGCCAGCAGTGGCAGGGCTGGGGCCAACGTCCTGACTTTC. It encodes CASSGRAGANVLTF.

The rearrangement uses TRBV15 and TRBJ2-7; D gene ambiguous. V lost 1 base and J 2 bases, leaving 9 bases between the germline ends. The CDR3 extends over 14 amino acids. Germline V CDR1 and CDR2: LNHNV, YYDKDF (reference sequence). The CDR3 DNA reads TGTGCCACCAGCAGAGGGCAGAACACCTACGAGCAGTACTTC. Its translation: CATSRGQNTYEQYF.

The rearrangement uses TRBV5-1 and TRBJ2-6; 8 nucleotides match TRBD1. J was trimmed by 1 base and V by 4 bases; bases with no gene match: 7. Per germline, CDR1 SGHRS and CDR2 YFSETQ. This CDR3 is built from 17 residues. CDR3 in DNA: TGCGCCAGCAGCCCAAGGGGACAGGCGTCTGGGGCCAACGTCCTGACTTTC. This sequence encodes CASSPRGQASGANVLTF.